Each of the 9 T cell receptor beta chains below was sequenced from the same sample in a study of cytomegalovirus exposure and HLA in healthy donors. In the PCR, 60 Vbeta and 13 Jbeta primers were used. The table came from immunoSEQ multiplex PCR; TCRdb's copy has only in-frame clones and leaves some out. The listing contains 20,000 to 25,000 clones. Sequencing input: PBMCs. Every receptor here comes from a male donor in good health and CMV-seropositive.

The chain links TRBV28 to TRBJ2-1; 7 bases agree with TRBD1. The CDR3 loop spans 15 amino acids. The J segment lost 4 bases and the V segment lost 6 bases, leaving 9 bases of the junction unmatched. Germline loops: CDR1 MDHEN, CDR2 SYDVKM. This chain's CDR3 is CASSPPGQPYNEQFF. CDR3 DNA sequence: TGTGCCAGCAGCCCACCGGGACAGCCTTACAATGAGCAGTTCTTC.

The DNA for the CDR3 is TGCAGCGGGGATGAGGGAGGAGGAGAGACCCAGTACTTC. It translates to CSGDEGGGETQYF. This chain links TRBV29-1 with TRBJ2-5; D is possibly TRBD2 (6 bases). V gave up 7 bases and J gave up 4 bases, with 16 bases separating them. Germline CDR1 SQVTM, CDR2 ANQGSEA. The CDR3 runs to 13 residues.

The chain joins TRBV28 to TRBJ2-7, with D uncertain. V lost 2 bases and J 9 bases, leaving 14 bases between the germline ends. The CDR3 is 13 residues long. Germline CDR1 reads MDHEN; CDR2 reads SYDVKM. CDR3 loop: CASSLNALRRQYF. The CDR3 coding sequence is TGTGCCAGCAGTTTAAACGCCCTAAGGAGGCAGTACTTC. Full variable domain (outside the CDR3, taken from reference TRBV28 and TRBJ2-7): DVKVTQSSRYLVKRTGEKVFLECVQDMDHENMFWYRQDPGLGLRLIYFSYDVKMKEKGDIPEGYSVSREKKERFSLILESASTNQTSMYLCASSLNALRRQYFGPGTRLTVT.

This chain connects TRBV18 to TRBJ2-7; 8 bases align to TRBD1. The CDR3 is 13 amino acids. J gave up 6 bases and V 5 bases, and 6 bases lay outside the gene matches. The V gene's germline CDR1 is KGHSH and CDR2 LQKENI. This chain's CDR3 is CASSNRGMSEQYF. For the CDR3, the DNA is TGTGCCAGCTCAAACAGGGGGATGTCCGAGCAGTACTTC.

This chain uses TRBV10-3 with TRBJ2-7; 9 nucleotides match TRBD1. The CDR3 is made up of 15 amino acids. The J segment lost 0 bases and the V segment lost 6 bases, leaving 6 bases of the junction unmatched. Germline V gene data show CDR1 as ENHRY and CDR2 as SYGVKD. The CDR3 loop is CAISRTGDSSYEQYF. DNA of the CDR3: TGTGCCATCAGCCGGACAGGGGACAGCTCCTACGAGCAGTACTTC.

Worth noting for this clone: Other DNA sequences in this sample translate to the same CDR3. V gene TRBV30 combines with J gene TRBJ1-6; D is ambiguous. Per the germline V gene, CDR1 is GTSNPN and CDR2 is SVGIG (reference sequence). The CDR3 covers 14 residues. Trimming left V 0 bases short and J 1 base short, with 4 bases between. CDR3 DNA: TGTGCCTGGAGTGTAGAGTCCTATAATTCACCCCTCCACTTT. Protein sequence: CAWSVESYNSPLHF.

The CDR3 nucleotides read TGTGCCAGCAGCCCAAGTTGGGAGGGGGAGACCCAGTACTTC. Encoded protein: CASSPSWEGETQYF. The chain recombines TRBV9 with TRBJ2-5, with 7 bases identical to TRBD2. V shed 4 bases, J shed 5 bases, and the junction held 8 bases outside the gene matches. The CDR3 has 14 residues. Germline values: CDR1 SGDLS, CDR2 YYNGEE.

V usage is TRBV30 and J usage is TRBJ1-5; 7 bases align to TRBD1. Germline lookup yields CDR1 GTSNPN and CDR2 SVGIG (reference sequence). This CDR3 region has 13 residues. The ends lost 4 bases at V and 5 bases at J; junction bases unmatched: 5. The CDR3 nucleotides are TGTGCCTGGAACTACAGGGGAGATCAGCCCCAGCATTTT. Translating gives CAWNYRGDQPQHF.

The rearrangement joins TRBV30 to TRBJ1-1, with D possibly matching TRBD1 (5 bases). Trimming removed 6 bases at V and 11 bases at J, with 22 bases between. Per the germline V gene, CDR1 is GTSNPN and CDR2 is SVGIG (reference sequence). This CDR3 comprises 13 residues. CDR3 sequence: CACRVGQTLGAFF. CDR3 bases: TGTGCCTGTAGAGTTGGACAAACCTTGGGGGCTTTCTTT.